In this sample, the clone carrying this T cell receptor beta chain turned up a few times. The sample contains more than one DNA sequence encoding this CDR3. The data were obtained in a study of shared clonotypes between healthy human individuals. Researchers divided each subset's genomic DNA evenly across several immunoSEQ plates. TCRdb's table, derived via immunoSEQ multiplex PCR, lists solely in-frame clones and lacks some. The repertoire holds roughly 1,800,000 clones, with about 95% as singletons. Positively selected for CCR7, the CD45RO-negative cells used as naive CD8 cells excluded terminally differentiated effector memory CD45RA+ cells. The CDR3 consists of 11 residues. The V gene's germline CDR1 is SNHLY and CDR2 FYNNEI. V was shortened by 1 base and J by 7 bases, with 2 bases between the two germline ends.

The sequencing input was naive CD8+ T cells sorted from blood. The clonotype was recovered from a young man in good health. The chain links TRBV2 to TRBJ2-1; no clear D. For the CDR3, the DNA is TGTGCCAGCAGTGAAGTTAATGAGCAGTTCTTC. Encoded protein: CASSEVNEQFF.